The clone carrying this T cell receptor (beta chain) was seen a few times. Its antigen is not known. The sample comes from a study of T-cell memory formation after mild COVID-19. Study conclusions and caveats: Day 15 to 85 contracting clones showed balanced CD4/CD8; day 15 to 37 expanders favored CD4+.

The CDR3 is 14 residues long. The V and J ends lost 5 bases and 5 bases respectively, with 13 bases between them. From germline, CDR1 is SGHVS and CDR2 FQNEAQ. MiXCR was run by TCRdb on the 5' RACE reads, yielding one entry per CDR3 protein. The sample lists more than 300,000 distinct CDR3 sequences; around a fifth were seen once. The V gene is TRBV7-8, the J gene TRBJ2-1, with a possible D match to TRBD1 (6 bases). The TCR was taken from a man between 18 and 35 years old who had mild COVID-19 (a few samples of this study predate the infection). Cell type and time point are not known. Sequencing used PBMCs or a T cell subset sorted from them (not recorded which). This chain's CDR3 is CASSPRTANNEQFF. The CDR3 DNA follows: TGTGCCAGCAGCCCACGGACAGCTAACAATGAGCAGTTCTTC.